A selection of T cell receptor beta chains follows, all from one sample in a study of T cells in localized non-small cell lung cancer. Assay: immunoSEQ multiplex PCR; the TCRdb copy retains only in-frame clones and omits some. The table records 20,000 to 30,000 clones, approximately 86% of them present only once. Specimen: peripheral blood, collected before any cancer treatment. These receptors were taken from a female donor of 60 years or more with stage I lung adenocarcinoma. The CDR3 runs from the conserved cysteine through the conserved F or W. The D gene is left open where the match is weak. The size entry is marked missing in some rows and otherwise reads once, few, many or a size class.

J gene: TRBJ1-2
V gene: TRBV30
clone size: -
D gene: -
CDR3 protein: CAWDQGSRNYGYTF
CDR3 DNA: TGTGCCTGGGATCAGGGCAGTCGAAACTATGGCTACACCTTC

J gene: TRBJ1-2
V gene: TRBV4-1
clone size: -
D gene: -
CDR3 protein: CASSPLGAYGYTF
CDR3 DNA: TGCGCCAGCAGCCCTTTAGGAGCCTATGGCTACACCTTC

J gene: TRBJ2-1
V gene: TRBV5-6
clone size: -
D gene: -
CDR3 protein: CASSLEVEQFF
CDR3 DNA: TGTGCCAGCAGCTTAGAGGTCGAGCAGTTCTTC

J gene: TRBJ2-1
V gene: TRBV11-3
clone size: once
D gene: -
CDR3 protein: CASSSEGLTYNEQFF
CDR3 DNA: TGTGCCAGCAGCTCAGAGGGACTGACCTACAATGAGCAGTTCTTC

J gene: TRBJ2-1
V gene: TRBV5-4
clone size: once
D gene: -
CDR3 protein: CASSTTWGAYNEQFF
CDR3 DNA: TGTGCCAGCAGCACAACCTGGGGTGCTTACAATGAGCAGTTCTTC

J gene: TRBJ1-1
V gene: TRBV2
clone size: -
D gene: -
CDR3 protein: CASSVTGNTEAFF
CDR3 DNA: TGTGCCAGCAGTGTCACAGGGAACACTGAAGCTTTCTTT

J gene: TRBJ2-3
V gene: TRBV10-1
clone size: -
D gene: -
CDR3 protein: CASNEGGTDTQYF
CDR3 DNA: TGCGCCAGCAACGAAGGGGGCACAGATACGCAGTATTTT

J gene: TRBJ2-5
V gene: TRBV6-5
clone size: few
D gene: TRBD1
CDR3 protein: CASSYGTGTWETQYF
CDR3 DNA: TGTGCCAGCAGTTACGGGACAGGGACTTGGGAGACCCAGTACTTC

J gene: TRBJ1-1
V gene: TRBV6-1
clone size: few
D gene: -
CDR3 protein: CASSEIGLEAFF
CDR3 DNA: TGTGCCAGCAGTGAAATAGGCCTTGAAGCTTTCTTT

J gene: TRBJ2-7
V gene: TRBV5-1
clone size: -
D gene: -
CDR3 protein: CASSPFGGGLSYEQYF
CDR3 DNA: TGCGCCAGCAGCCCTTTCGGGGGAGGCCTCTCCTACGAGCAGTACTTC

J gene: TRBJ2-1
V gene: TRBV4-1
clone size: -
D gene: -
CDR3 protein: CASSQVPNNEQFF
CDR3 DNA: TGCGCCAGCAGCCAAGTACCCAACAATGAGCAGTTCTTC

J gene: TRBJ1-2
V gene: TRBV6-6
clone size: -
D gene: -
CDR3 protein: CASSYNAYGYTF
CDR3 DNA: TGTGCCAGCAGTTACAATGCCTATGGCTACACCTTC

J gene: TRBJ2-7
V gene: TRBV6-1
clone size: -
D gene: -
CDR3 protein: CASTPGSSSYEQYF
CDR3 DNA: TGTGCCAGCACCCCGGGAAGCAGCTCCTACGAGCAGTACTTC

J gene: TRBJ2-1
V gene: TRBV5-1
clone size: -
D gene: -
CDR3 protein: CASSPGRANNEQFF
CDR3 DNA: TGCGCCAGCAGCCCAGGACGAGCTAACAATGAGCAGTTCTTC

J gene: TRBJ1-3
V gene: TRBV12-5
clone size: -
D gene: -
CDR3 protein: CASGSGGYGNTIYF
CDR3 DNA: TGTGCTAGTGGTTCCGGGGGGTACGGAAACACCATATATTTT

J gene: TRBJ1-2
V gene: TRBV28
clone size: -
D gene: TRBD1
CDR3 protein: CASISLTGGYGYTF
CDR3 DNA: TGTGCCAGCATTTCCTTGACAGGGGGCTATGGCTACACCTTC

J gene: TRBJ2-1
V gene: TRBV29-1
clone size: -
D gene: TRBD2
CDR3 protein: CSVEAGGRNEQFF
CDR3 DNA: TGCAGCGTTGAGGCGGGAGGGAGGAATGAGCAGTTCTTC

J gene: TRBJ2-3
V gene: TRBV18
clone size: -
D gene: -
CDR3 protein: CASSPPALAQDTQYF
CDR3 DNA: TGTGCCAGCTCACCGCCAGCCCTGGCCCAAGATACGCAGTATTTT

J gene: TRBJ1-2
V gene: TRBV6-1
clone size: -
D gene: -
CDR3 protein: CASSAGWGENYGYTF
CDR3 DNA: TGTGCCAGCAGTGCCGGGTGGGGGGAGAACTATGGCTACACCTTC

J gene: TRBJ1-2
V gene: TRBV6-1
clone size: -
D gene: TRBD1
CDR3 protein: CASSPQGTVNYGYTF
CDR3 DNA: TGTGCCAGCAGTCCCCAAGGGACAGTTAACTATGGCTACACCTTC

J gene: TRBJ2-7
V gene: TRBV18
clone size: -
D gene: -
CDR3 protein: CASSPSSAYEQYF
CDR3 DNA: TGTGCCAGCTCCCCTTCGTCGGCCTACGAGCAGTACTTC

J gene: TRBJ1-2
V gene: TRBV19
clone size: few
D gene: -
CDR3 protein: CASLPTGFVYGYTF
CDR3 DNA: TGTGCCAGCTTGCCGACAGGATTCGTCTATGGCTACACCTTC

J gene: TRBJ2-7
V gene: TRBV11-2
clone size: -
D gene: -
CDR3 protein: CASRGPTGPVGEQYF
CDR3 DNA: TGTGCCAGCAGAGGACCTACTGGCCCCGTCGGCGAGCAGTACTTC

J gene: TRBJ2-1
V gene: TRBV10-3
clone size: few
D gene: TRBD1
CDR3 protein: CAISGQRQGDYNEQFF
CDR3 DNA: TGTGCCATCAGTGGCCAACGACAGGGAGATTACAATGAGCAGTTCTTC

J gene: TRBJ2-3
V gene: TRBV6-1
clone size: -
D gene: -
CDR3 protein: CASSEGQGRGVDTQYF
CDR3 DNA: TGTGCCAGCAGTGAAGGTCAGGGCCGAGGAGTGGATACGCAGTATTTT

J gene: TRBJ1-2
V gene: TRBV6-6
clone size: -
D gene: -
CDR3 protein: CASSPRVGAEGYTF
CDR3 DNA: TGTGCCAGCAGCCCCCGGGTGGGGGCAGAGGGCTACACCTTC

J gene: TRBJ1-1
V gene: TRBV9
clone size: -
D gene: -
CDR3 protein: CASSPRDRGRYPMNTEAFF
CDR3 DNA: TGTGCCAGCAGCCCAAGAGATAGGGGCCGATACCCAATGAACACTGAAGCTTTCTTT

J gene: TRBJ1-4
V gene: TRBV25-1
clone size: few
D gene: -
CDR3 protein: CASRRGANEKLFF
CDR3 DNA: TGTGCCAGCAGGCGGGGGGCTAATGAAAAACTGTTTTTT

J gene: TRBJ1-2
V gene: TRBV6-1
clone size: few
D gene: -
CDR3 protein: CASSEGRGYNFYGYTF
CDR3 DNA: TGTGCCAGCAGTGAAGGACGGGGATACAACTTCTATGGCTACACCTTC

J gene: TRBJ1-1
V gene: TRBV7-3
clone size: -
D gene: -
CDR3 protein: CASSLGPSDTEAFF
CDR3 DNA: TGTGCCAGCAGCTTAGGTCCGTCTGACACTGAAGCTTTCTTT

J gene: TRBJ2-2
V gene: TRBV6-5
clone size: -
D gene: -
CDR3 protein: CASITSAGELFF
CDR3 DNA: TGTGCCAGCATCACCTCCGCCGGGGAGCTGTTTTTT

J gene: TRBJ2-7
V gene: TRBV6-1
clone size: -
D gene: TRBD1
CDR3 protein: CASSAGQGVSYEQYF
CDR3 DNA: TGTGCCAGCAGTGCGGGACAGGGGGTGTCCTACGAGCAGTACTTC

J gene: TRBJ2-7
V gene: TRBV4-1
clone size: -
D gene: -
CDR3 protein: CASSQDSLRDTSYEQYF
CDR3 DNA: TGCGCCAGCAGCCAAGATTCCCTCCGGGACACCTCCTACGAGCAGTACTTC

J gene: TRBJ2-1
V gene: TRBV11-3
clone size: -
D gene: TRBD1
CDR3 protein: CAWADPGGNNEQFF
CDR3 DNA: TGTGCCTGGGCGGACCCAGGGGGTAACAATGAGCAGTTCTTC

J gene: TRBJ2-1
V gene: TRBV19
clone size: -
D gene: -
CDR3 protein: CASSPLMNEQFF
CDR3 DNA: TGTGCCAGTAGTCCGCTTATGAATGAGCAGTTCTTC

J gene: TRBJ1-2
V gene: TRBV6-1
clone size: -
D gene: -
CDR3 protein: CASSEMERATLVDYGYTF
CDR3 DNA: TGTGCCAGCAGTGAGATGGAACGGGCCACTCTTGTGGACTATGGCTACACCTTC

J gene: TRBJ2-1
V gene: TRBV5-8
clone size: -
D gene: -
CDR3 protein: CASSPGRGYSYNEQFF
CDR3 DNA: TGTGCCAGCAGCCCCGGTAGAGGCTACTCCTACAATGAGCAGTTCTTC

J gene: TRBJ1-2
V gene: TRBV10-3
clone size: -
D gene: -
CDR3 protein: CATGQNGYTF
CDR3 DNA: TGTGCCACCGGACAGAATGGCTACACCTTC

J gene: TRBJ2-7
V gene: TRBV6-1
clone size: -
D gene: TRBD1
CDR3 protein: CASNRQGYEQYF
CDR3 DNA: TGTGCCAGCAATCGACAGGGTTACGAGCAGTACTTC

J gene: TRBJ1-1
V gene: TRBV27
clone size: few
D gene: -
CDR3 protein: CASQIRRGVTEAFF
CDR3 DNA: TGTGCCAGCCAGATTCGAAGGGGGGTGACTGAAGCTTTCTTT

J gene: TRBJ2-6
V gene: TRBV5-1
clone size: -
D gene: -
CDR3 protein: CASTIGASGSEANVLTF
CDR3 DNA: TGCGCCAGCACCATAGGGGCCTCCGGCTCTGAGGCCAACGTCCTGACTTTC

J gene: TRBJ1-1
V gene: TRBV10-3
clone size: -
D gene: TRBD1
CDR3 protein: CAIRTQTGGAGDTEAFF
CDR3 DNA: TGTGCCATCAGAACTCAAACAGGGGGCGCGGGTGATACTGAAGCTTTCTTT

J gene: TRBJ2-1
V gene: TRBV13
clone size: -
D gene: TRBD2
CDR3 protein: CASSLTSTSGDNSYNEQFF
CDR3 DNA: TGTGCCAGCAGCCTTACGTCGACTAGCGGGGACAACTCCTACAATGAGCAGTTCTTC

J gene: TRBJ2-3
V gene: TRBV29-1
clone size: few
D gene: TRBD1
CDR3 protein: CSVKGQDDTQYF
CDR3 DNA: TGCAGCGTTAAGGGACAGGACGATACGCAGTATTTT

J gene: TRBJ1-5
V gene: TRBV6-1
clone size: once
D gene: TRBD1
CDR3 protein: CASSEASGTGAQPQHF
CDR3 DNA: TGTGCCAGCAGTGAAGCGTCCGGGACAGGGGCTCAGCCCCAGCATTTT

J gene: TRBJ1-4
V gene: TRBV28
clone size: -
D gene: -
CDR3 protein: CASSPRLEGNEKLFF
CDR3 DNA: TGTGCCAGCAGTCCCCGGCTGGAGGGTAATGAAAAACTGTTTTTT

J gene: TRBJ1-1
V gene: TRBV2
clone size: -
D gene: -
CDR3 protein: CASSGNRVDTEAFF
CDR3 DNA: TGTGCCAGCAGTGGAAACAGGGTAGACACTGAAGCTTTCTTT

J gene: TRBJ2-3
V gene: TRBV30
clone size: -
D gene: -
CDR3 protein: CAWSARAGPVDTQYF
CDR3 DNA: TGTGCCTGGAGTGCCCGGGCAGGCCCTGTGGATACGCAGTATTTT

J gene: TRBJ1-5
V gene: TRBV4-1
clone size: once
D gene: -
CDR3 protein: CASSQDVGGGRMNQPQHF
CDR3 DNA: TGCGCCAGCAGCCAAGACGTGGGGGGGGGACGAATGAATCAGCCCCAGCATTTT

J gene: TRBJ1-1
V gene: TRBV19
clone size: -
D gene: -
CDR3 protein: CASRPVGRSSPEAFF
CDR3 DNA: TGTGCCAGTAGGCCCGTCGGGCGCTCGTCCCCTGAAGCTTTCTTT

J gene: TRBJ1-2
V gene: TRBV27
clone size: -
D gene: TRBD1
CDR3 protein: CASSSGGYGYTF
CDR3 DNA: TGTGCCAGCAGCTCAGGGGGCTATGGCTACACCTTC

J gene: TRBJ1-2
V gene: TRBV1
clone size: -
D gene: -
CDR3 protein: CTSSQDPSSPSGYTF
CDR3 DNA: TGCACCAGCAGCCAAGATCCCAGCTCTCCGAGCGGCTACACCTTC

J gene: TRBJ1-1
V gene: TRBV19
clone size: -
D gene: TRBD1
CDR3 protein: CASSFGTVNTEAFF
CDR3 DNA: TGTGCCAGTAGTTTCGGGACAGTTAACACTGAAGCTTTCTTT

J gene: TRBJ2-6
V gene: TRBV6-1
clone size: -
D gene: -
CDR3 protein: CASSELGGLSGANVLTF
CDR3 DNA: TGTGCCAGCAGTGAATTGGGGGGCCTCTCTGGGGCCAACGTCCTGACTTTC

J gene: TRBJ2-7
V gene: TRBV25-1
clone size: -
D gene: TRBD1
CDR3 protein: CASSAGTGSHEQYF
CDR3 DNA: TGTGCCAGCAGCGCCGGGACAGGGTCCCACGAGCAGTACTTC

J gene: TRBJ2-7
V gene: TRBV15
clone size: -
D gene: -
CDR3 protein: CATSREDTSSYEQYF
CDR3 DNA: TGTGCCACCAGCAGAGAAGACACGAGCTCCTACGAGCAGTACTTC